The 28 T cell receptor beta chains presented below share a single source sample, sequenced in a study of OX40 agonist ivuxolimab in advanced cancers. Assay: immunoSEQ multiplex PCR; the TCRdb copy retains only in-frame clones and omits some. Among approximately 81,000 clones listed, roughly 91% were seen once. Sample: CD4+ or CD8+ T cells sorted from blood, taken in a trial of the OX40 agonist ivuxolimab. The receptors were sampled from an adult with an advanced solid tumor such as melanoma, head and neck, liver or kidney cancer.

The rearrangement joins TRBV15 to TRBJ2-5; 13 nucleotides match TRBD2. The V gene's germline CDR1 is LNHNV and CDR2 YYDKDF (reference sequence). The CDR3 has 16 amino acids. Trimming at V came to 1 base and at J to 6 bases, leaving 5 bases not matched to a gene. The CDR3 nucleotides are TGTGCCACCAGCAGAGGACTAGCGGGGGGCTTGAAGACCCAGTACTTC. Its protein is CATSRGLAGGLKTQYF.

This clone was seen a handful of times. The genes are TRBV19 and TRBJ2-7; D might be TRBD2 (5 bases). Trimming removed 2 bases from V and 7 bases from J, with 21 bases in between. Germline V lookup: CDR1 LNHDA, CDR2 SQIVND (reference sequence). This CDR3 spans 16 amino acids. The CDR3 nucleotides are TGTGCCAGTAGTATAATACCATTTCTAAATACGGGGGAGCAGTACTTC. It is translated as CASSIIPFLNTGEQYF.

CDR3: CASSVETGGIRKLFF. CDR3 bases: TGTGCCAGCAGTGTGGAGACAGGGGGCATTAGGAAACTGTTTTTT. The V gene is TRBV28, the J gene TRBJ1-4, with 10 bases fitting TRBD1. Germline CDR1 MDHEN, CDR2 SYDVKM. V lost 5 bases to trimming and J lost 11 bases; unmatched junction nucleotides: 11. This CDR3 is 15 amino acids long.

This sequence joins TRBV4-1 and TRBJ2-1, with TRBD1 identical over 8 bases. From germline, CDR1 is MGHRA and CDR2 YSYEKL. With 1 base clipped from V and 6 bases from J, the junction kept 8 bases outside the gene matches. The CDR3 runs to 16 residues. CDR3 protein: CASSQVPARGPNEQFF. CDR3 DNA sequence: TGCGCCAGCAGCCAAGTGCCGGCCAGGGGGCCCAATGAGCAGTTCTTC.

V is TRBV7-6 and J is TRBJ1-1; weak D call: TRBD1 (5 bases). This CDR3 region has 14 residues. Germline loops: CDR1 SGHVS, CDR2 FNYEAQ. Trimming removed 0 bases from V and 8 bases from J, with 13 bases in between. The DNA for the CDR3 is TGTGCCAGCAGCTTAGCGGCAGGGTTCTTGGAAGCTTTCTTT. Its protein is CASSLAAGFLEAFF.

The chain's CDR3 is CASRGDSNQPQHF. As DNA, the CDR3 is TGTGCCAGCAGGGGGGATAGCAATCAGCCCCAGCATTTT. The chain joins TRBV6-5 to TRBJ1-5, with D possibly matching TRBD1 (5 bases). This CDR3 comprises 13 residues. Trimming pared 6 bases from V and 0 bases from J, leaving 6 bases between. The germline V gene has CDR1 MNHEY and CDR2 SVGAGI.

The CDR3 region has the DNA TGTGCCAGCAGCTCGATAGGAGGGTCAACCTACGAGCAGTACTTC. Amino acids: CASSSIGGSTYEQYF. This sequence joins TRBV28 and TRBJ2-7, with D tentatively TRBD2 (6 bases). Germline lookup yields CDR1 MDHEN and CDR2 SYDVKM. CDR3 size: 15 residues. V lost 6 bases and J 2 bases, leaving 17 bases between the germline ends.

The rearrangement uses TRBV5-1 and TRBJ1-1; D not resolved. The CDR3 loop spans 15 amino acids. With 0 bases removed from V and 7 bases from J, the gap between germline ends came to 16 bases. Germline CDR1 SGHRS, CDR2 YFSETQ. Written as DNA, the CDR3 is TGCGCCAGCAGCTTGGACGGGTGGGATCACAGTGAAGCTTTCTTT. Its protein product is CASSLDGWDHSEAFF.

J is TRBJ1-1 and V is TRBV9; D unclear. V dropped 0 bases and J dropped 5 bases, with 8 bases sitting between them. The CDR3 has 13 amino acids. CDR1 and CDR2 from the germline V gene are SGDLS and YYNGEE. CDR3 region: CASSVGPETEAFF. The CDR3 nucleotides are TGTGCCAGCAGCGTAGGACCCGAGACTGAAGCTTTCTTT.

The count of this clone is one. This rearrangement joins TRBV6-5 to TRBJ1-1; D ambiguous. V dropped 7 bases and J dropped 8 bases, with 20 bases sitting between them. This CDR3 comprises 14 residues. CDR1 and CDR2 (germline): MNHEY, SVGAGI. CDR3 loop: CASNPTDGRLEAFF. The CDR3 region has the DNA TGTGCCAGCAACCCCACGGACGGACGCCTCGAAGCTTTCTTT.

To note about this clone: At one end the junction does not follow the germline gene, possibly because of a read error. The chain joins TRBV6-6 to TRBJ1-2, with 7 bases lining up with TRBD1. Germline CDR1 and CDR2: MNHNY and SVGAGI (reference sequence). This CDR3 is built from 16 residues. The CDR3 protein is CGSNLNRDSIGYGYTF. The CDR3 DNA sequence: TGTGGCAGCAACCTAAACCGGGACAGCATAGGCTATGGCTACACCTTC.

This chain joins TRBV19 and TRBJ2-5; D may match TRBD1 or TRBD2 (5 bases each). The ends were cut back, 5 bases at V and 5 bases at J, with 12 bases in the middle. This CDR3 contains 13 residues. CDR1 and CDR2 (germline): LNHDA, SQIVND (reference sequence). In DNA form, the CDR3 reads TGTGCCAGTAGTGGGACGGTGGCTGAGACCCAGTACTTC. This encodes CASSGTVAETQYF.

This clone was seen only once. The chain recombines TRBV2 with TRBJ2-1; 12 bases match TRBD2. The junction had 10 bases not matched to a gene; V was cut back by 6 bases and J by 10 bases. Germline V gene lookup returns CDR1 SNHLY and CDR2 FYNNEI. CDR3 size: 15 residues. Written as DNA, the CDR3 is TGTGCCAGCAGCCAGACTAGCGGGGGTTTCGGGGAGCAGTTCTTC. Protein product: CASSQTSGGFGEQFF. Based on the CDR3 plus reference TRBV2 and TRBJ2-1, the full variable domain is EPEVTQTPSHQVTQMGQEVILRCVPISNHLYFYWYRQILGQKVEFLVSFYNNEISEKSEIFDDQFSVERPDGSNFTLKIRSTKLEDSAMYFCASSQTSGGFGEQFFGPGTRLTVL.

The chain is built from TRBV5-6 and TRBJ1-5, with D possibly TRBD1 on 5 matching bases. The V end was cut by 2 bases, the J end by 2 bases, with 8 bases between. Germline V gene data show CDR1 as SGHDT and CDR2 as YYEEEE. This CDR3 contains 14 residues. The CDR3 sequence: CASSFRARNQPQHF. The CDR3 DNA reads as TGTGCCAGCAGCTTCAGGGCTCGCAATCAGCCCCAGCATTTT.

V and J are TRBV5-1 and TRBJ1-2, with D possibly being TRBD1 (6 bases). This CDR3 has 16 amino acids. V was cut by 6 bases and J by 3 bases, with 21 bases left in between. The germline gives CDR1 SGHRS, CDR2 YFSETQ. The CDR3 DNA is TGCGCCAGCACCCTGGGGGGGGACACGGTTTACTATGGCTACACCTTC. As protein: CASTLGGDTVYYGYTF.

The chain recombines TRBV5-1 with TRBJ2-3; D might be TRBD2 (6 bases). CDR1 SGHRS and CDR2 YFSETQ come from the germline V gene. The CDR3 contains 16 residues. Trimming stripped 5 bases from V and 4 bases from J, with 20 bases between. The CDR3 DNA sequence: TGCGCCAGCAGGGGGGGTTGGAGGGCGTCGTCAGATACGCAGTATTTT. Protein sequence: CASRGGWRASSDTQYF.

The genes are TRBV28 and TRBJ1-2; D is ambiguous. Germline CDR1 is MDHEN and CDR2 is SYDVKM. V lost 5 bases, J lost 3 bases, and 16 bases lay in between. This CDR3 comprises 15 residues. The CDR3 reads CASSTLGQTHYGYTF. As DNA, the CDR3 is TGTGCCAGCAGTACCCTAGGGCAGACCCACTATGGCTACACCTTC.

V usage is TRBV18 and J usage is TRBJ2-7; D gene uncertain. The germline CDR1 and CDR2 sequences are KGHSH and LQKENI. This CDR3 is 13 amino acids long. V gave up 3 bases and J gave up 3 bases, with 9 bases separating them. DNA for the CDR3: TGTGCCAGCTCACCTAACGGATTCTACGAGCAGTACTTC. Translation gives CASSPNGFYEQYF.

The CDR3, as DNA: TGTGCCAGCAGCTTTAGGGGGCACACAGATACGCAGTATTTT. Translating it yields CASSFRGHTDTQYF. The chain combines TRBV11-2 with TRBJ2-3; 7 bases are a match to TRBD1. The CDR3 sequence is 14 residues long. V gave up 3 bases and J gave up 2 bases; unmatched junction bases: 2. Per the germline V gene, CDR1 is SGHAT and CDR2 is FQNNGV.

This clone showed up just once. The chain combines TRBV5-1 with TRBJ1-4; weak D call: TRBD1 (5 bases). The V and J ends lost 4 bases and 7 bases respectively, with 11 bases between them. Germline V gives CDR1 SGHRS, CDR2 YFSETQ. The CDR3 has 13 amino acids. In nucleotides, the CDR3 is TGCGCCAGCAGCATGGGGGAGGGTGAAAAACTGTTTTTT. Amino acid sequence: CASSMGEGEKLFF.

The chain joins TRBV5-1 to TRBJ2-2; 13 bases agree with TRBD2. Germline V gives CDR1 SGHRS, CDR2 YFSETQ. The ends lost 1 base at V and 6 bases at J; junction bases unmatched: 3. The CDR3 has 16 residues. CDR3: CASSLPTSGGPGELFF. The CDR3, as DNA: TGCGCCAGCAGCTTGCCGACTAGCGGGGGGCCCGGGGAGCTGTTTTTT.

The chain is built from TRBV4-1 and TRBJ1-2; D not resolved. Germline V lookup: CDR1 MGHRA, CDR2 YSYEKL. CDR3 length: 18 amino acids. Trimming cost V 4 bases and J 8 bases, with 29 bases left between them. This chain's CDR3 is CASSRIYPLSGRSGGYTF. CDR3 nucleotides: TGCGCCAGCAGCCGGATCTACCCCCTAAGTGGCAGGTCGGGCGGCTACACCTTC.

This clone has only a few counts. The rearrangement links TRBV7-8 to TRBJ2-1; D gene uncertain. CDR3 length: 13 amino acids. V lost 3 bases and J lost 4, with 7 bases in between. The germline gives CDR1 SGHVS, CDR2 FQNEAQ. CDR3 in amino acids: CASSFREYNEQFF. CDR3 DNA: TGTGCCAGCAGCTTCAGAGAGTACAATGAGCAGTTCTTC. Drawing the rest from reference TRBV7-8 and TRBJ2-1, the complete variable domain is GAGVSQSPRYKVAKRGQDVALRCDPISGHVSLFWYQQALGQGPEFLTYFQNEAQLDKSGLPSDRFFAERPEGSVSTLKIQRTQQEDSAVYLCASSFREYNEQFFGPGTRLTVL.

J is TRBJ1-1 and V is TRBV9; no firm D call. The CDR3 has 14 residues. V dropped 3 bases and J dropped 6 bases, with 15 bases sitting between them. In germline, CDR1 is SGDLS, CDR2 YYNGEE. The CDR3 here is CASSAATFGPEAFF. CDR3 nucleotide sequence: TGTGCCAGCAGCGCAGCAACCTTTGGTCCTGAAGCTTTCTTT.

The chain has TRBV5-1 and TRBJ2-5; 10 bases are a match to TRBD1. The CDR3 loop spans 14 amino acids. CDR1 and CDR2 (germline): SGHRS, YFSETQ. With V trimmed by 4 bases and J by 5 bases, 5 bases remained unmatched. CDR3 nucleotides: TGCGCCAGCAGCCTGGGACAGGGGTGGGAGACCCAGTACTTC. It encodes CASSLGQGWETQYF.

The V and J genes are TRBV7-8 and TRBJ1-3; a possible D gene is TRBD1 (5 bases). The V and J ends lost 4 bases and 3 bases respectively, with 16 bases between them. The CDR3 runs 16 residues. The germline V gene encodes CDR1 SGHVS and CDR2 FQNEAQ. The CDR3 DNA is TGTGCCAGCAGCTCCACCCCCGGGGCAGATGGAAACACCATATATTTT. It translates to CASSSTPGADGNTIYF.

As regards this clone: No DNA is shown, since the ends of the CDR3 on it are uncertain; the CDR3 is the one TCRdb lists. The chain has TRBV21-1 and TRBJ2-4; TRBD1 is taken as the D call from the table, unchecked against the DNA. TRBV21-1 is a recognized pseudogene. With termini counted, the CDR3 has 16 amino acids. The chain's CDR3 is CASSKVGTGAKNIQYF.

As for this clone: The conserved phenylalanine or tryptophan normally closing the CDR3 is absent here, so this likely arose from a read error. The chain carries TRBV6-1 and TRBJ1-6; 8 bases fit TRBD1. This CDR3 has 15 amino acids. The V gene end was trimmed by 4 bases and the J gene end by 7 bases; junction bases not matched to a gene: 6. Germline lookup yields CDR1 MNHNS and CDR2 SASEGT. The CDR3 DNA is TGTGCCAGCAGTGCGACGGACAGGGCGAATTCACCCCTCCACCTT. Its protein product is CASSATDRANSPLHL.